A selection of T cell receptor beta chains follows, all from one sample in a study of response to subunit inactivated influenza vaccine. Each CDR3 protein gets one entry after TCRdb re-called the RT-PCR reads with MiXCR. Altogether a few hundred thousand distinct CDR3 sequences are present, approximately 10% being singletons, with the ten largest covering about 10%. These data are also associated with another study on T cells expressing NK-cell markers.

The sample consisted of PBMCs from blood, taken on the day of vaccination. The receptors were sampled from a man aged 50 to 59 who received an inactivated influenza vaccine. CDR3s include the opening cysteine and the closing phenylalanine or tryptophan. The D gene is left open where the match is weak. Rows may omit the clone size; those that give it use once, few, many or a size class.

J: TRBJ1-4; D: NA; V: TRBV6-1; size: many; DNA: TGTGCCAGCAGACCGTCTCTACGGGAAAAACTGTTTTTT; CDR3: CASRPSLREKLFF
J: TRBJ2-5; D: NA; V: TRBV11-2; size: few; DNA: TGTGCCAGCAGCCCCAGCTGGGGGGAGACCCAGTACTTC; CDR3: CASSPSWGETQYF
J: TRBJ1-5; D: NA; V: TRBV28; size: few; DNA: TGTGCCAGCACCCAAGGGGGTAGCAATCAGCCCCAGCATTTT; CDR3: CASTQGGSNQPQHF
J: TRBJ1-2; D: NA; V: TRBV19; size: NA; DNA: TGTGCCACGGCAACAGGGCGGAATTATGGCTACACCTTC; CDR3: CATATGRNYGYTF
J: TRBJ2-7; D: TRBD1; V: TRBV4-3; size: NA; DNA: TGCGCCAGCAGCCAAGAGAAAGGACAGGGGGTCGACGAGCAGTACTTC; CDR3: CASSQEKGQGVDEQYF
J: TRBJ2-3; D: NA; V: TRBV11-2; size: NA; DNA: TGTGCCAGCAGCTCAGGTTGGCGGGCTATCACAGATACGCAGTATTTT; CDR3: CASSSGWRAITDTQYF
J: TRBJ2-7; D: TRBD2; V: TRBV20-1; size: few; DNA: TGCAGTGCTATCTCCCAAAAGCGGGGGGTCTACGAGCAGTACTTC; CDR3: CSAISQKRGVYEQYF
J: TRBJ2-3; D: TRBD2; V: TRBV7-2; size: few; DNA: TGTGCCAGCGGTTCCTCCGGGCTAGCGGGAGACACGCAGTATTTT; CDR3: CASGSSGLAGDTQYF
J: TRBJ2-7; D: NA; V: TRBV4-1; size: few; DNA: TGCGCCAGCAGCCAAGGGACAGTCTACGAGCAGTACTTC; CDR3: CASSQGTVYEQYF
J: TRBJ2-1; D: NA; V: TRBV5-1; size: few; DNA: TGCGCCAGCAGCTTGGGTAGTACCTACAATGAGCAGTTCTTC; CDR3: CASSLGSTYNEQFF
J: TRBJ2-3; D: TRBD2; V: TRBV30; size: NA; DNA: TGTGCCTGGAGTGAATTCGGGGGGAGACTAGCAGAACGAGATACGCAGTATTTT; CDR3: CAWSEFGGRLAERDTQYF
J: TRBJ2-5; D: TRBD1; V: TRBV20-1; size: few; DNA: TGCAGTGCTATTGAAGTTGGGCAGGGGGCAGGGACCCAGTACTTC; CDR3: CSAIEVGQGAGTQYF
J: TRBJ2-1; D: TRBD2; V: TRBV4-3; size: few; DNA: TGCGCCAGCAGCCAAGATATGAGGCTAGCGGGGACCAATGAGCAGTTCTTC; CDR3: CASSQDMRLAGTNEQFF
J: TRBJ1-6; D: NA; V: TRBV4-2; size: NA; DNA: TGTGCCAGCAGCCAAGATTTGGGGAGCTCCTATAATTCACCCCTCCACTTT; CDR3: CASSQDLGSSYNSPLHF
J: TRBJ2-1; D: NA; V: TRBV7-2; size: few; DNA: TGTGCCAGCAGCTGGGTACAGAGCTCCTACAATGAGCAGTTCTTC; CDR3: CASSWVQSSYNEQFF
J: TRBJ2-5; D: TRBD2; V: TRBV20-1; size: NA; DNA: TGCAGTGCAACAACCCGGGACTACGGAGAGACCCAGTACTTC; CDR3: CSATTRDYGETQYF
J: TRBJ1-1; D: NA; V: TRBV12-3/TRBV12-4; size: NA; DNA: TGTGCCAGCAGGTTTCAGGGCATCACTGAAGCTTTCTTT; CDR3: CASRFQGITEAFF
J: TRBJ2-3; D: TRBD2; V: TRBV10-3; size: NA; DNA: TGTGCCAGCCAGACTAGCGGGGGGACCAGCACAGATACGCAGTATTTT; CDR3: CASQTSGGTSTDTQYF
J: TRBJ2-2; D: TRBD1; V: TRBV29-1; size: NA; DNA: TGCAGCGTTACATTCGGGACAGGGGGTTTCGGGGAGCTGTTTTTT; CDR3: CSVTFGTGGFGELFF
J: TRBJ2-5; D: NA; V: TRBV18; size: NA; DNA: TGTGCCAGCTCACCACCTCTGCAGACCCTCCAAGAGACCCAGTACTTC; CDR3: CASSPPLQTLQETQYF
J: TRBJ2-7; D: NA; V: TRBV29-1; size: NA; DNA: TGCAGCGGGGGGGACCGTTACGAGCAGTACTTC; CDR3: CSGGDRYEQYF
J: TRBJ1-1; D: NA; V: TRBV4-3; size: NA; DNA: TGCGCCAGCAGCCAAGAGAGGGGGGCAGAGAGGCTTGCTTTCTTT; CDR3: CASSQERGAERLAFF
J: TRBJ2-3; D: NA; V: TRBV27; size: NA; DNA: TGTGCCAGCAGTGCCCTCGGGAGACCTACGCAGTATTTT; CDR3: CASSALGRPTQYF
J: TRBJ2-1; D: NA; V: TRBV20-1; size: few; DNA: TGCAGTTCAAGGACTAATACTTACAATGAGCAGTTCTTC; CDR3: CSSRTNTYNEQFF
J: TRBJ2-3; D: NA; V: TRBV3-1; size: few; DNA: TGTGCCAGCAGGAAAGCTAGCGAGGTCACAGATACGCAGTATTTT; CDR3: CASRKASEVTDTQYF
J: TRBJ2-7; D: NA; V: TRBV28; size: many; DNA: TGTGCCAGCAGGCCTGGTGGTGGGACCTACGAGCAGTACTTC; CDR3: CASRPGGGTYEQYF
J: TRBJ2-3; D: TRBD2; V: TRBV4-2; size: few; DNA: TGTGCCAGCAGCCAAGGGCTAGCGGGGCACACAGATACGCAGTATTTT; CDR3: CASSQGLAGHTDTQYF
J: TRBJ2-3; D: NA; V: TRBV28; size: few; DNA: TGTGCCAGCAGTTCCCCCCTAACAGATACGCAGTATTTT; CDR3: CASSSPLTDTQYF
J: TRBJ1-2; D: NA; V: TRBV25-1; size: few; DNA: TGTGCCAGCGCCAGAGACTATGGCTACACCTTC; CDR3: CASARDYGYTF
J: TRBJ2-5; D: NA; V: TRBV10-1; size: few; DNA: TGCGCCAGCAGTGACTCGAACCGGGAGACCCAGTACTTC; CDR3: CASSDSNRETQYF
J: TRBJ2-3; D: NA; V: TRBV6-2/TRBV6-3; size: NA; DNA: TGTGCCAGCAGCTACGGTACTGTTACAGATACGCAGTATTTT; CDR3: CASSYGTVTDTQYF
J: TRBJ2-5; D: TRBD2; V: TRBV6-5; size: few; DNA: TGTGCCAGCAGTTCCCCGGGACTAGCGGCTCAAGAGACCCAGTACTTC; CDR3: CASSSPGLAAQETQYF
J: TRBJ2-5; D: TRBD2; V: TRBV5-1; size: NA; DNA: TGCGCCAGCAGCTGGAGACTAGCGGGAGAGACCCAGTACTTC; CDR3: CASSWRLAGETQYF